The next 18 T cell receptor beta chains were all read from a single sample in a study of tumor and adjacent non-tumor tissue in lung cancer (dated by TCRdb to between 2017 and 2018). RNA was isolated from bulk, unsorted tissue, and RNA quality was assessed with a NanoDrop ND-1000 and an Agilent 2100. Distant non-tumor tissue taken more than 3 cm from the tumor edge was used as the normal lung sample. Libraries were built with multiplex PCR. TCRdb shows the sequencer as Illumina HiSeq 2500. TCRbeta libraries were constructed through three rounds of nested PCR with primers (Table S4) according to protocols adapted from ARM-PCR. The public reads were run again by TCRdb, first through fastp at Q25 and then through MiXCR, and only productive beta chains were kept. One record per CDR3 amino acid sequence lists the most common genes and DNA. The sample table records about 44,000 distinct CDR3 sequences; 64% of these occur just once. The ten largest make up 30% of the sample.

What was sequenced was distant non-tumor lung tissue. These TCRs come from a woman in her 70s with non-small cell lung cancer.

Comment on this clonotype: This could be a read error, since a much larger clone is one nucleotide away. The conserved final phenylalanine or tryptophan is absent from the CDR3, which likely points to a read error. The DNA is omitted, as the CDR3 cannot be located on it reliably, and the CDR3 follows TCRdb's listing. The genes are TRBV5-1 and TRBJ1-1. Germline-derived CDR1 and CDR2 are SGHRS and YFSETQ. Ends included, the CDR3 has 14 residues. CDR3 residues: CASSIEIPNTEASL.

In its sample, this clonotype was seen once. The J gene is TRBJ2-7, the V gene TRBV29-1; D might be TRBD2 (6 bases). The CDR3 runs 14 residues. Germline V gene lookup returns CDR1 SQVTM and CDR2 ANQGSEA. The CDR3 bases are TGCGACGTTGGTACGGGGGTGGGTTATTACGAGCAGTACTTC. Translating gives CDVGTGVGYYEQYF.

Judged by abundance, this clonotype is medium-sized. For the CDR3, the DNA is TGTGCCAGCAGCGGACGGGGCAGGAGCACAGATACGCAGTATTTT. It yields the protein CASSGRGRSTDTQYF. The chain recombines TRBV5-4 with TRBJ2-3, with D perhaps TRBD1 or TRBD2 (5 bases each). Germline V gene sequence: CDR1 SGHNT, CDR2 YYREEE (reference sequence). CDR3 size: 15 residues. The V end was cut by 4 bases, the J end by 0 bases, with 12 bases between.

About this clonotype itself: A much larger clone lies one base from this, so it may be a read error. The V gene is TRBV28, the J gene TRBJ2-6, with TRBD1 matching over 7 bases. The V gene's germline CDR1 is MDHEN and CDR2 SYDVKM. This CDR3 comprises 17 residues. CDR3 sequence reads: CASSRSQGISGANVLNF. For the CDR3, the DNA is TGTGCCAGCAGTCGTTCACAGGGGATTTCTGGGGCCAACGTCCTGAATTTC.

The chain carries TRBV5-4 and TRBJ2-2, with TRBD1 matching over 7 bases. In germline, CDR1 is SGHNT, CDR2 YYREEE (reference sequence). With 4 bases clipped from V and 3 bases from J, the junction kept 9 bases outside the gene matches. This CDR3 comprises 16 residues. CDR3 DNA sequence: TGTGCCAGCAGCACAGGGCGAGGGGGCGACACCGGGGAGCTGTTTTTT. It translates to CASSTGRGGDTGELFF.

The chain carries TRBV29-1 and TRBJ1-1; D gene uncertain. Germline V CDR1 and CDR2: SQVTM, ANQGSEA. Trimming took 2 bases from V and 4 from J, leaving 14 bases between them. This CDR3 has 14 residues. The chain's CDR3 is CSVEMVFRSTEAFF. The CDR3 DNA reads as TGCAGCGTTGAAATGGTGTTCAGGAGCACTGAAGCTTTCTTT.

This clonotype was counted only a few times. The V call is TRBV7-3, the J call TRBJ2-2, with D perhaps being TRBD1 or TRBD2 (5 bases each). Trimming took 4 bases from V and 4 from J, leaving 16 bases between them. The CDR3 sequence is 16 residues long. The germline gives CDR1 SGHTA, CDR2 FQGTGA. CDR3 nucleotides: TGTGCCAGCAGCTCCCCGGGGCTAGGTGGCACCGGGGAGCTGTTTTTT. Protein product: CASSSPGLGGTGELFF. The full variable domain, with the rest looked up from reference TRBV7-3 and TRBJ2-2, is GAGVSQTPSNKVTEKGKYVELRCDPISGHTALYWYRQSLGQGPEFLIYFQGTGAADDSGLPNDRFFAVRPEGSVSTLKIQRTERGDSAVYLCASSSPGLGGTGELFFGEGSRLTVL.

The table lists this clonotype with many counts. This chain uses TRBV30 with TRBJ2-2; TRBD2 is a possible D gene (5 bases). The germline V and J ends were trimmed by 1 base and 8 bases, with 20 bases remaining between them. The CDR3 contains 16 residues. Per germline, CDR1 GTSNPN and CDR2 SVGIG (reference sequence). The CDR3 here is CAWSALAGLVSGELFF. The CDR3 coding sequence is TGTGCCTGGAGTGCATTGGCGGGTCTAGTATCGGGGGAGCTGTTTTTT.

To note about this clonotype: The germline gene is not matched at one end of the junction; a read error may be the cause. The chain recombines TRBV10-2 with TRBJ1-1; no clear D gene. The CDR3 totals 15 residues. Germline CDR1 is WSHSY and CDR2 is SAAADI. This CDR3 is CANSVWSTLNTETFF. The CDR3, as DNA: TGCGCCAACAGTGTGTGGAGCACTCTGAACACTGAAACTTTCTTT.

A remark on this clonotype: Compared with germline, one end of the junction differs, possibly owing to a read error. The genes are TRBV2 and TRBJ2-7, with 8 bases identical to TRBD1. Germline CDR1 and CDR2: SNHLY and FYNNEI. The length of the CDR3 is 14 residues. The CDR3 reads CASSVDRVSYEHYF. In DNA, the CDR3 is TGTGCCAGCAGTGTGGACAGGGTCTCCTACGAGCACTACTTC.

In the case of this clonotype: This may arise from a read error, as a much more abundant clone is one base away. The chain links TRBV28 to TRBJ2-3, with 9 nucleotides matching TRBD1. The length of the CDR3 is 16 residues. In germline, CDR1 is MDHEN, CDR2 SYDVKM. CDR3 loop: CGSSADGTGSPDTQYF. The CDR3 region has the DNA TGTGGCAGCAGCGCCGACGGGACAGGGAGTCCAGATACGCAGTATTTT.

A word on this clonotype: Being one base from a much bigger clone, this may be a read error. The chain joins TRBV7-9 to TRBJ1-2; D uncertain. The germline V gene has CDR1 SEHNR and CDR2 FQNEAQ (reference sequence). CDR3 length: 12 amino acids. The DNA of the CDR3 is TGTGCCAGCTGCTTAAACAGCTATGGCTACACCTTC. Translation: CASCLNSYGYTF.

This rearrangement joins TRBV29-1 to TRBJ2-3; a possible D gene is TRBD2 (6 bases). Germline V gene sequence: CDR1 SQVTM, CDR2 ANQGSEA. The CDR3 sequence is 14 residues long. Trimming removed 8 bases from V and 2 bases from J, with 17 bases in between. The CDR3 bases are TGCAGCATACAAAGTGGGGGGAACACAGATACGCAGTATTTT. Encoded protein: CSIQSGGNTDTQYF.

This clonotype came up a few times. The gene calls are TRBV7-9 and TRBJ2-7; 8 bases fit TRBD2. Germline CDR1 and CDR2: SEHNR and FQNEAQ (reference sequence). The CDR3 runs to 15 residues. V was clipped by 7 bases and J by 0 bases; unmatched bases: 8. CDR3 sequence: CASTLSGTLSYEQYF. The CDR3 DNA follows: TGTGCCAGCACCCTTAGCGGGACGCTCTCCTACGAGCAGTACTTC.

Comments on this clonotype: The junction and the germline gene differ at one end; a read error may be behind it. The chain has TRBV6-1 and TRBJ2-7; maybe TRBD1 (6 bases). The CDR3 has 12 residues. The germline V gene encodes CDR1 MNHNS and CDR2 SASEGT. CDR3 region: CASSCRDTEQYF. CDR3 DNA sequence: TGCGCCAGCAGTTGCCGGGACACCGAGCAGTACTTC.

The chain employs TRBV6-1 and TRBJ2-7; either TRBD1 or TRBD2 may fit D (5 bases each). CDR3 length equals 13 residues. Looked up from germline, CDR1 is MNHNS and CDR2 is SASEGT. The CDR3, as DNA: TGTGGCAGGAGAGAGGGGCAAACCTACGAGCAGTACTTC. Translating it yields CGRREGQTYEQYF.

With regard to this clonotype: It may be a read error: a sequence one base away is much more abundant. No conserved phenylalanine or tryptophan is present at the end of the CDR3, so a read error is the likely explanation. The chain recombines TRBV14 with TRBJ2-3, with D tentatively TRBD1 (6 bases). Germline CDR1 SGHDN, CDR2 FVKESK. V dropped 2 bases and J dropped 1 base, with 19 bases sitting between them. CDR3 size: 18 residues. The CDR3 protein is CASSQFILAAGGTDTQYL. The CDR3 DNA reads as TGTGCCAGCAGCCAATTCATTCTCGCGGCAGGGGGCACAGATACGCAGTATTTG.

This sequence joins TRBV4-1 and TRBJ2-1; D call uncertain. CDR3 length equals 11 residues. Looked up from germline, CDR1 is MGHRA and CDR2 is YSYEKL. V shed 11 bases and J shed 5 bases, with 10 bases lying between them. The CDR3 bases are TGCGCCGGCTGCCTAAACAATGAGCAGTTCTTC. Its translation: CAGCLNNEQFF.